These 22 T cell receptor beta chains originate from one sample sequenced in a study of blood T cell repertoires in COVID-19. Data came from immunoSEQ multiplex PCR; TCRdb stores just in-frame clones and leaves some out. The top ten hold under 13% of the sample, which has some 96,000 clones, around nine tenths seen once. The sequenced sample was peripheral blood. These receptor sequences come from a man in his fifties with acute or convalescent COVID-19.

The chain carries TRBV4-1 and TRBJ1-2; TRBD1 aligns across 9 bases. The CDR3 is 15 amino acids. Losses at the gene ends were 3 bases for V and 3 bases for J; bases not matched to a gene: 5. The germline gives CDR1 MGHRA, CDR2 YSYEKL. CDR3 sequence: CASSQGQGFYYGYTF. Written as DNA, the CDR3 is TGCGCCAGCAGCCAGGGACAGGGTTTCTACTATGGCTACACCTTC.

This sequence joins TRBV4-1 and TRBJ2-7; no firm D call. This CDR3 contains 13 residues. Per germline, CDR1 MGHRA and CDR2 YSYEKL. Deletions cut 0 bases from V and 4 bases from J, with 7 bases between. CDR3: CASSQDIGYEQYF. CDR3 nucleotide sequence: TGCGCCAGCAGCCAAGATATCGGGTACGAGCAGTACTTC.

The V call is TRBV5-1, the J call TRBJ1-2; 9 bases are shared with TRBD1. With V trimmed by 1 base and J by 8 bases, 6 bases remained unmatched. This CDR3 is built from 14 residues. CDR1 is SGHRS and CDR2 is YFSETQ in the germline V gene. The CDR3 DNA reads TGCGCCAGCAGCTTGCCGGGACAGGGCATGGGCTACACCTTC. Translated, it gives CASSLPGQGMGYTF.

This clone showed up just a few times. The chain joins TRBV4-2 to TRBJ2-5; 8 nucleotides match TRBD2. Germline V gene sequence: CDR1 LGHNA, CDR2 YNFKEQ. Unmatched junction bases numbered 22, after V lost 0 bases and J lost 7 bases. The CDR3 spans 20 residues. The CDR3 coding sequence is TGTGCCAGCAGCCAAGAATTAACTGCTTGGGGGAGCGGGAGTGGCGGGACCCAGTACTTC. The encoded protein is CASSQELTAWGSGSGGTQYF.

The V and J genes are TRBV15 and TRBJ2-6; D might be TRBD1 (5 bases). Trimming cost V 0 bases and J 10 bases, with 13 bases left between them. The germline gives CDR1 LNHNV, CDR2 YYDKDF (reference sequence). CDR3 length: 15 residues. CDR3 protein: CATSRDQGIRNVLTF. CDR3 nucleotides: TGTGCCACCAGCAGAGATCAGGGTATCCGGAACGTCCTGACTTTC.

The rearrangement links TRBV15 to TRBJ1-5; D is ambiguous. CDR3 length: 15 amino acids. Between the trimmed V and J ends, which lost 0 bases and 5 bases, there was a span of 11 bases. Germline V CDR1 and CDR2: LNHNV, YYDKDF (reference sequence). This chain's CDR3 is CATSRELQQDQPQHF. As DNA, the CDR3 is TGTGCCACCAGCAGAGAGTTACAGCAAGATCAGCCCCAGCATTTT.

The CDR3 region is CASSLEPYYEQYF. The DNA for the CDR3 is TGCGCCAGCAGCTTGGAGCCCTACTACGAGCAGTACTTC. The chain couples TRBV5-1 to TRBJ2-7; no reliable D call. The CDR3 has 13 amino acids. The germline CDR1 and CDR2 sequences are SGHRS and YFSETQ. With 0 bases removed from V and 3 bases from J, the gap between germline ends came to 7 bases.

This CDR3 reads CASSQTLAASYNEQFF. The CDR3 DNA reads TGCGCCAGCAGCCAGACCCTAGCGGCTTCCTACAATGAGCAGTTCTTC. This rearrangement joins TRBV4-1 to TRBJ2-1; 7 nucleotides align to TRBD2. V was pared by 3 bases and J by 1 base, with 6 bases of the junction left unmatched. Per the germline V gene, CDR1 is MGHRA and CDR2 is YSYEKL. CDR3 length equals 16 residues.

The chain carries TRBV24-1 and TRBJ1-4; D may be TRBD1 (6 bases). The germline V gene encodes CDR1 KGHDR and CDR2 SFDVKD. The CDR3 is 17 residues long. The ends were cut back, 3 bases at V and 6 bases at J, with 19 bases in the middle. Written as DNA, the CDR3 is TGTGCCACCAGTGATAACCTCGGACAGAATGCCTATGAAAAACTGTTTTTT. Its translation is CATSDNLGQNAYEKLFF.

V is TRBV6-5 and J is TRBJ1-2, with D perhaps matching TRBD1 (6 bases). The V gene's germline CDR1 is MNHEY and CDR2 SVGAGI. The CDR3 totals 14 residues. V gave up 11 bases and J gave up 4 bases, with 20 bases separating them. CDR3 sequence reads: CAGDQGSLSYGYTF. As DNA, the CDR3 is TGTGCCGGTGATCAGGGGTCCCTTAGCTATGGCTACACCTTC.

This clone was picked up a small number of times. The J gene is TRBJ2-7, the V gene TRBV5-1, with a weak D call TRBD2 (6 bases). Germline CDR1 reads SGHRS; CDR2 reads YFSETQ. V lost 5 bases and J 6 bases, leaving 15 bases between the germline ends. The length of the CDR3 is 13 residues. CDR3 sequence: CASRSGQGGEQYF. CDR3 nucleotide sequence: TGCGCCAGCAGGAGTGGGCAGGGAGGCGAGCAGTACTTC.

The V gene is TRBV5-4, the J gene TRBJ1-1, with 9 bases lining up with TRBD1. The CDR3 spans 17 residues. The trim removed 2 bases at V and 0 bases at J, leaving 8 bases unmatched. The germline gives CDR1 SGHNT, CDR2 YYREEE (reference sequence). The CDR3 sequence: CASSLADRGPLNTEAFF. CDR3 nucleotides: TGTGCCAGCAGCTTAGCGGACAGGGGTCCCCTGAACACTGAAGCTTTCTTT.

The rearrangement uses TRBV18 and TRBJ2-1; TRBD2 matches 13 bases. This CDR3 has 16 residues. Germline V gene sequence: CDR1 KGHSH, CDR2 LQKENI. The V and J ends lost 2 bases and 7 bases, in that order; junction bases with no gene match: 5. The CDR3 DNA reads as TGTGCCAGCTCACCAACTAGCGGGAGGGCTTTGAATGAGCAGTTCTTC. Its protein is CASSPTSGRALNEQFF.

The chain employs TRBV18 and TRBJ1-2; TRBD1 aligns across 9 bases. The trim removed 2 bases at V and 6 bases at J, leaving 13 bases unmatched. The CDR3 is made up of 17 amino acids. CDR1 and CDR2 from the germline V gene are KGHSH and LQKENI. As DNA, the CDR3 is TGTGCCAGCTCACCAAACCTTTTACCGGGACAGGGAGATGGCTACACCTTC. Its protein is CASSPNLLPGQGDGYTF.

The V gene is TRBV7-2, the J gene TRBJ2-1; a possible D gene is TRBD2 (5 bases). The V end lost 1 base, the J end lost 1 base, and 11 bases lay between the germline ends. CDR1 SGHTA and CDR2 FQGNSA come from the germline V gene. The CDR3 extends over 16 amino acids. This chain's CDR3 is CASSLGAGVSYNEQFF. CDR3 sequence (DNA): TGTGCCAGCAGCTTAGGCGCGGGTGTATCCTACAATGAGCAGTTCTTC.

This clone turned up a few times. V is TRBV7-3 and J is TRBJ1-1; 8 bases align to TRBD1. Losses at the gene ends were 3 bases for V and 1 base for J; bases not matched to a gene: 7. The CDR3 has 16 residues. Germline V CDR1 and CDR2: SGHTA, FQGTGA. Here the CDR3 DNA reads TGTGCCAGCAGCTTGGATTCCGGGACAGGGAACACTGAAGCTTTCTTT. Translating it yields CASSLDSGTGNTEAFF.

This chain links TRBV5-4 with TRBJ2-3; 10 nucleotides align to TRBD2. The CDR3 has 14 amino acids. The trim removed 1 base at V and 10 bases at J, leaving 6 bases unmatched. CDR1 and CDR2 (germline): SGHNT, YYREEE (reference sequence). CDR3 region: CASSLSGRADPQYF. CDR3 in DNA: TGTGCCAGCAGCTTGAGCGGGAGGGCCGACCCGCAGTATTTT. Together with reference TRBV5-4 and TRBJ2-3, the CDR3 gives the full variable domain: ETGVTQSPTHLIKTRGQQVTLRCSSQSGHNTVSWYQQALGQGPQFIFQYYREEENGRGNFPPRFSGLQFPNYSSELNVNALELDDSALYLCASSLSGRADPQYFGPGTRLTVL.

The rearrangement uses TRBV6-5 and TRBJ2-2, with 7 bases matching TRBD2. There are 14 residues in the CDR3. The V gene end was trimmed by 2 bases and the J gene end by 5 bases; junction bases not matched to a gene: 2. CDR1 and CDR2 from the germline V gene are MNHEY and SVGAGI. The CDR3 protein is CASSYGGRTGELFF. DNA of the CDR3: TGTGCCAGCAGTTACGGCGGGAGAACCGGGGAGCTGTTTTTT.

The chain couples TRBV5-8 to TRBJ2-1; D is uncertain. CDR1 and CDR2 from the germline V gene are SGHTS and YDEGEE. The CDR3 covers 14 residues. V gave up 2 bases and J gave up 0 bases, with 6 bases separating them. CDR3 DNA: TGTGCCAGCAGCTTCTCGTTCTCCTACAATGAGCAGTTCTTC. It specifies CASSFSFSYNEQFF.

The gene calls are TRBV4-1 and TRBJ1-2; D is unclear. Germline V gene sequence: CDR1 MGHRA, CDR2 YSYEKL. This CDR3 contains 13 residues. Trimming removed 0 bases at V and 8 bases at J, with 10 bases between. For the CDR3, the DNA is TGCGCCAGCAGCCAAGAAGACGGGTTAGGCTACACCTTC. Translation: CASSQEDGLGYTF.

The V and J genes are TRBV5-4 and TRBJ1-5; unclear D gene. Trimming took 4 bases from V and 0 from J, leaving 5 bases between them. The CDR3 contains 13 residues. Germline loops: CDR1 SGHNT, CDR2 YYREEE (reference sequence). CDR3 nucleotide sequence: TGTGCCAGCAGCCGAGATAGCAATCAGCCCCAGCATTTT. Its translation is CASSRDSNQPQHF.

This chain connects TRBV6-5 to TRBJ1-1; TRBD1 matches 7 bases. Trimming cost V 8 bases and J 0 bases; bases outside gene matches: 9. CDR1 is MNHEY and CDR2 is SVGAGI in the germline V gene. The CDR3 runs to 15 residues. CDR3 nucleotide sequence: TGTGCCAGCCACCGGGGACAGAAAATGAACACTGAAGCTTTCTTT. The encoded protein is CASHRGQKMNTEAFF.